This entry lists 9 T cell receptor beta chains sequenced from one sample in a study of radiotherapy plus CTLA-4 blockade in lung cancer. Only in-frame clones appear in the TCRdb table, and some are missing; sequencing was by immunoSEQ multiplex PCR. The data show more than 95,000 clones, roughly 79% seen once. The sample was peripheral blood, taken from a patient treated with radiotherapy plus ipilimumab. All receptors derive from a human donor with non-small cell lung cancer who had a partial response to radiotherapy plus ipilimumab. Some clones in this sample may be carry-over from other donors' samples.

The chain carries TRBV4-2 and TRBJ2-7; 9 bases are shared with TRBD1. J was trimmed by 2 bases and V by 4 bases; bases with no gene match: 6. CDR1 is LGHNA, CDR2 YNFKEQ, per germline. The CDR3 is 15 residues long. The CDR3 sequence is CASSPMTGGTYEQYF. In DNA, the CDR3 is TGTGCCAGCAGCCCAATGACAGGGGGGACCTACGAGCAGTACTTC.

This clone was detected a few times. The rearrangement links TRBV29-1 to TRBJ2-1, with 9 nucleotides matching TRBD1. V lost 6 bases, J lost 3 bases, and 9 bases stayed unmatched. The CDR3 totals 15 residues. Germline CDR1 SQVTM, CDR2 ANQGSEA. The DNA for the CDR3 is TGCAGCGTCCTGGACAGGGGCTTTATCTACAATGAGCAGTTCTTC. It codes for CSVLDRGFIYNEQFF.

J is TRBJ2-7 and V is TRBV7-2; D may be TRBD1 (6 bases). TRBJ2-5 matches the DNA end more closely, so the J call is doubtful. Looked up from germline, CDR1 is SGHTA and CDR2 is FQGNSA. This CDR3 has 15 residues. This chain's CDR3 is CASSPRGSTQETQYF. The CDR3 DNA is TGTGCCAGCAGCCCCAGGGGTTCCACACAAGAGACCCAGTACTTC.

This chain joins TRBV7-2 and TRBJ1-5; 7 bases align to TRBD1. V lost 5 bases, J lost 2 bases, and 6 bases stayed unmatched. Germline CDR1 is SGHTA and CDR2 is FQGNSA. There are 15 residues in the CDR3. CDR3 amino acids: CASSLGQARNQPQHF. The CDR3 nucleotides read TGTGCCAGCAGCCTAGGACAGGCCCGCAATCAGCCCCAGCATTTT.

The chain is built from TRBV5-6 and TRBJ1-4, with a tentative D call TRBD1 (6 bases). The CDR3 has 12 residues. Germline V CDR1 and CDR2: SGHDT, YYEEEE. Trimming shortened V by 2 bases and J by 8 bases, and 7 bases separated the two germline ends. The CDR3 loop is CASSFGTEKLFF. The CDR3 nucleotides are TGTGCCAGCAGCTTCGGGACAGAAAAACTGTTTTTT.

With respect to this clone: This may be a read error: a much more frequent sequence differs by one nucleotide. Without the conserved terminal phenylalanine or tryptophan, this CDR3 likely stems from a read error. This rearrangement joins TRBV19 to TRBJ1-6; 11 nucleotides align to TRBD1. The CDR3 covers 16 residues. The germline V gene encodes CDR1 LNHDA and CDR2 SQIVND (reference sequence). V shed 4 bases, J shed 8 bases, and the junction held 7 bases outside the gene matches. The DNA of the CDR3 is TGTGCCAGTAGTACCGGACAGGGGGCGCCTTATTCACCCCTCCACCTT. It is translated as CASSTGQGAPYSPLHL.

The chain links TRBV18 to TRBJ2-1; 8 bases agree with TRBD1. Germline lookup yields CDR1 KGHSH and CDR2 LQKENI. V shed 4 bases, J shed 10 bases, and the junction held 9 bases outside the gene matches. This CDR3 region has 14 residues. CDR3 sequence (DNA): TGTGCCAGCTCACTCCAGGGGGCGTCTTCCGAGCAGTTCTTC. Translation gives CASSLQGASSEQFF.

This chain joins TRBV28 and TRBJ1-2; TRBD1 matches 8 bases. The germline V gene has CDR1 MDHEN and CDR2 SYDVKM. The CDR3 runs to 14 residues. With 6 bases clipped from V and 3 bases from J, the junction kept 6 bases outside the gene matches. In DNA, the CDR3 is TGTGCCAGCAGGTACAGGGGGGGCTACTATGGCTACACCTTC. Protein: CASRYRGGYYGYTF.

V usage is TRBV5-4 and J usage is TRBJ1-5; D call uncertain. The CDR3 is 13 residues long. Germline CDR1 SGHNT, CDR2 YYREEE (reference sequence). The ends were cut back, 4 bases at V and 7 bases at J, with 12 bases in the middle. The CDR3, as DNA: TGTGCCAGCAGCCCCGGCCTGGGCCAGCCCCAGCATTTT. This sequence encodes CASSPGLGQPQHF.